Listed below are T cell receptor beta chains from one sample, sequenced in a study of CD8 T cells in ankylosing spondylitis. TCRdb recomputed calls from the 5' RACE reads with MiXCR, one row per CDR3 protein. The table has fewer than 500,000 distinct CDR3 sequences, approximately 20% seen once. Sample: blood, either unsorted or a sorted T cell fraction (not recorded which). The receptors originated from a male donor with ankylosing spondylitis. The CDR3 runs from the conserved cysteine through the conserved F or W. Each record gives: CDR3 length, D gene, clone size, V gene, J gene, CDR3 DNA, CDR3 protein. The D gene is left open where the match is weak. For some rows the clone size is stated as once, few or many, or as a class when expanded; others skip it.

>14|-|many|TRBV6-1|TRBJ2-2
TGTGCCAGCCATAACAGACTGAACACCGGGGAGCTGTTTTTT
CASHNRLNTGELFF
>13|-|once|TRBV5-1|TRBJ2-6
TGCGCCGGAGGGGCTTCTGGGGCCAACGTCCTGACTTTC
CAGGASGANVLTF
>13|-|-|TRBV11-2|TRBJ1-1
TGTGCCTGCAGCTTAGCCCGTTACACTGAAGCTTTCTTT
CACSLARYTEAFF
>13|-|many|TRBV18|TRBJ1-1
TGTGCCAGCTCATCTACAGGGTACACTGAAGCTTTCTTT
CASSSTGYTEAFF
>16|TRBD1|many|TRBV12-3/TRBV12-4|TRBJ2-3
TGTGCCAGCAGTCTCCGGAGAGGGGGCATCACAGATACGCAGTATTTT
CASSLRRGGITDTQYF
>13|-|-|TRBV29-1|TRBJ1-3
TGCAGCGTCAGTGTATCCGACGGGAACACCATATATTTT
CSVSVSDGNTIYF
>17|-|many|TRBV6-5|TRBJ2-1
TGTGCCAGCAGCTCCGGGGGTAACTACTTCTCCTACAATGAGCAGTTCTTC
CASSSGGNYFSYNEQFF
>16|-|-|TRBV7-8|TRBJ2-7
TGTGCCAGCAGCCTAAGCCCGGGGCGGGATGGCTACGAGCAGTACTTC
CASSLSPGRDGYEQYF
>13|-|-|TRBV19|TRBJ2-7
TGTGCCAGTAGTATGACCAACTCCTACGAGCAGTACTTC
CASSMTNSYEQYF
>14|-|few|TRBV11-3|TRBJ2-1
TGTGCCAGCAGCTCCCGGTCCAAGGCCAATGAGCAGTTCTTC
CASSSRSKANEQFF
>13|-|few|TRBV19|TRBJ2-2
TGTGCCAGTAGGACACGGGGTTCCGGGGAGCTGTTTTTT
CASRTRGSGELFF
>17|TRBD2|-|TRBV25-1|TRBJ2-3
TGTGCCAGCAGTACCAATCGGGAGGGATATTCGGTTGATACGCAGTATTTT
CASSTNREGYSVDTQYF
>13|-|few|TRBV20-1|TRBJ1-5
TGCAGTGCTGGGGAGACAGGCAGTGCGCCCCAGCATTTT
CSAGETGSAPQHF
>17|-|once|TRBV5-1|TRBJ2-3
TGCGCCAGCAGCTTGTACAGGCCCCGCGAGAGCACAGATACGCAGTATTTT
CASSLYRPRESTDTQYF
>13|-|few|TRBV18|TRBJ2-7
TGTGCCAGCTCACCAGAGCGGTCCTACGAGCAGTACTTC
CASSPERSYEQYF
>15|TRBD2|few|TRBV19|TRBJ2-1
TGTGCCAGTAGATCCGGGACTAGTGGAGGGGGTGAGCAGTTCTTC
CASRSGTSGGGEQFF
>15|TRBD2|few|TRBV20-1|TRBJ2-7
TGCAGTGCTAGAGACGCTAGCGGGAGTACCCACGAGCAGTACTTC
CSARDASGSTHEQYF
>12|-|-|TRBV27|TRBJ2-5
TGTGCCAGCAGTACATCACAAGAGACCCAGTACTTC
CASSTSQETQYF
>13|-|-|TRBV12-3/TRBV12-4|TRBJ1-2
TGTGCCAGCAGCCCTAGGAGGGTAGATGGCTACACCTTC
CASSPRRVDGYTF
>14|TRBD1|few|TRBV18|TRBJ2-7
TGTGCCAGCCGGTCTGGGGACAGCGCCTACGAGCAGTACTTC
CASRSGDSAYEQYF
>13|-|few|TRBV2|TRBJ1-1
TGTGCCAGCAGTGCCTACATGAACACTGAAGCTTTCTTT
CASSAYMNTEAFF
>14|-|-|TRBV3-1|TRBJ2-3
TGTGCCAGCAGCCGAACAGAGACCACAGATACGCAGTATTTT
CASSRTETTDTQYF
>14|TRBD1|few|TRBV20-1|TRBJ1-5
TGCAGTGCTAGCGATGGGACAGGCAATCAGCCCCAGCATTTT
CSASDGTGNQPQHF
>16|TRBD1|-|TRBV7-2|TRBJ2-7
TGTGCCAGCAGCTTAGATTGGACAGGGGGTACCTACGAGCAGTACTTC
CASSLDWTGGTYEQYF
>14|-|many|TRBV5-1|TRBJ2-1
TGCGCCAGCAGCTTTTCTGGCTATTCGAATGAGCAGTTCTTC
CASSFSGYSNEQFF
>18|-|few|TRBV7-2|TRBJ2-3
TGTGCCAGCAGCTTAGCGCTAGGATTGAGGGATCCCGCAGATACGCAGTATTTT
CASSLALGLRDPADTQYF
>14|-|few|TRBV5-1|TRBJ1-6
TGCGCCAGCAGCTTGGGAGGGACCCACTCACCCCTCCACTTT
CASSLGGTHSPLHF
>13|-|-|TRBV7-6|TRBJ2-7
TGTGCCAGCAGCTTAGTCCAGGAGTATGAGCAGTACTTC
CASSLVQEYEQYF
>17|TRBD1|few|TRBV7-2|TRBJ1-1
TGTGCCAGCAGCCACAGGGGACAGGGGGCGCTTGACACTGAAGCTTTCTTT
CASSHRGQGALDTEAFF
>13|-|few|TRBV20-1|TRBJ2-2
TGCAGTGCTAGGGCGGGACGGACCGGGGAGCTGTTTTTT
CSARAGRTGELFF
>14|-|-|TRBV2|TRBJ1-5
TGTGCCAGCAGCGCACCCGACATTTATCAGCCCCAGCATTTT
CASSAPDIYQPQHF
>19|-|-|TRBV5-6|TRBJ2-4
TGTGCCAGCAGCTTGCAAGGGTTCCCCTCTGTCGAGGCCAAAAACATTCAGTACTTC
CASSLQGFPSVEAKNIQYF
>16|TRBD2|-|TRBV3-1|TRBJ2-1
TGTGCCAGCAGCCAAGGGTTAGGCCTAGCGGGTGTTGAGCAGTTCTTC
CASSQGLGLAGVEQFF